This T cell receptor beta chain was profiled in a study of blood T cell repertoires in COVID-19. Study context: Spain, Italy and the United States supplied samples that represented acute and convalescent COVID-19.

In the study's own analysis: The assay estimated nucleated cells by amplifying reference gene primers. The data were produced by immunoSEQ multiplex PCR, yet TCRdb's version contains in-frame clones alone and is incomplete. V, J and clone size are those of that table, while D and trimming were read from the DNA. The sample holds approximately 94,000 clones; about 82% are singletons and the top ten take roughly 13%. This clone was seen only a few times. The CDR3 is 13 amino acids. Germline CDR1 is SNHLY and CDR2 is FYNNEI. Trimming removed 8 bases from V and 4 bases from J; junction bases left unmatched: 5.

Sequenced input: peripheral blood. The receptor comes from a man aged 45 to 65 with active or convalescent COVID-19. This rearrangement joins TRBV2 to TRBJ1-5, with 7 bases matching TRBD1. The CDR3 is CASAPGGNQPQHF. Written as DNA, the CDR3 is TGTGCCAGCGCTCCAGGGGGGAATCAGCCCCAGCATTTT.